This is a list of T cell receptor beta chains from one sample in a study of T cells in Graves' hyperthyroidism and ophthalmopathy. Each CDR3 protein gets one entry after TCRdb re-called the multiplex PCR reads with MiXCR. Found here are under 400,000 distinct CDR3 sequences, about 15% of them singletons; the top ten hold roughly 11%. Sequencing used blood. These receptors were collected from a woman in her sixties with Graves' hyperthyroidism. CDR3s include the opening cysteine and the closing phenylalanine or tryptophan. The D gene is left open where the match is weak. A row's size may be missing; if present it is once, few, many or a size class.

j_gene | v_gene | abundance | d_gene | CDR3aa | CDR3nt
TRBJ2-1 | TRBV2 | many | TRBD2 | CASSDTVTSGGAYNEQFF | TGTGCCAGCAGCGACACCGTCACTAGCGGGGGGGCCTACAATGAGCAGTTCTTC
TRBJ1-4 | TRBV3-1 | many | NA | CASSSLQKLGEKLFF | TGTGCCAGCAGCTCCCTGCAGAAACTAGGTGAAAAACTGTTTTTT
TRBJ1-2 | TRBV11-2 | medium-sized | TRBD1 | CASSLHLGQGGYGYTF | TGTGCCAGCAGCTTACACTTGGGACAGGGAGGCTATGGCTACACCTTC
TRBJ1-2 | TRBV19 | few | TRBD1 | CASSIIQGAYGYTF | TGTGCCAGTAGTATCATCCAGGGGGCCTATGGCTACACCTTC
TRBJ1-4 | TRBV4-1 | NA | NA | CASSQDGARGANEKLFF | TGCGCCAGCAGCCAAGATGGCGCCCGAGGGGCTAATGAAAAACTGTTTTTT
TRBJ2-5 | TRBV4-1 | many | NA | CASSQSESGIDGVPQYF | TGCGCCAGCAGCCAGTCAGAATCGGGGATAGACGGTGTCCCCCAGTACTTC
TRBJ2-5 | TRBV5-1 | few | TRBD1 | CASSPDPDRGETQYF | TGCGCCAGCAGCCCCGACCCCGACAGGGGAGAGACCCAGTACTTC
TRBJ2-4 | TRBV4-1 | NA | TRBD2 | CASSLGTFAGEGTAKNIQYF | TGCGCCAGCAGCCTCGGTACGTTTGCGGGAGAGGGAACGGCCAAAAACATTCAGTACTTC
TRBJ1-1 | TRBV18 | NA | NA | CASSPATENTEAFF | TGTGCCAGCTCACCTGCGACGGAGAACACTGAAGCTTTCTTT
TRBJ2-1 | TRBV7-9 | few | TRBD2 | CASSPPGGSSYNEQFF | TGTGCCAGCAGCCCCCCGGGCGGGAGCTCCTACAATGAGCAGTTCTTC
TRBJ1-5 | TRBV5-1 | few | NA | CASSWGDGSNQPQHF | TGCGCCAGCAGCTGGGGGGACGGTAGCAATCAGCCCCAGCATTTT
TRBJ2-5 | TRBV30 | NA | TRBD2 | CAWGGTSGNQETQYF | TGTGCCTGGGGGGGGACTAGCGGCAACCAAGAGACCCAGTACTTC
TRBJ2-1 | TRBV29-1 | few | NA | CSVEVGYNEQFF | TGCAGCGTTGAAGTCGGCTACAATGAGCAGTTCTTC
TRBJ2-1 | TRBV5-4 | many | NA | CASSVSLASSYNEQFF | TGTGCCAGCAGCGTCTCTCTAGCGAGCTCCTACAATGAGCAGTTCTTC
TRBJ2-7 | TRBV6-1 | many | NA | CASSVSGAEQYF | TGTGCCAGCAGTGTATCGGGGGCCGAGCAGTACTTC
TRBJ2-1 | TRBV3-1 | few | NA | CASSHGSASYNEQFF | TGTGCCAGCAGCCACGGGAGTGCCTCCTACAATGAGCAGTTCTTC
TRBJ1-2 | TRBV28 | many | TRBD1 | CASSLAGGYYGYTF | TGTGCCAGCAGTTTAGCAGGGGGTTACTATGGCTACACCTTC
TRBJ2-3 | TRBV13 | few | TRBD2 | CASNLGRTDTQYF | TGTGCCAGCAATCTCGGGAGGACAGATACGCAGTATTTT
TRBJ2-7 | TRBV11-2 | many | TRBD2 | CASSPRLAGGIYEQYF | TGTGCCAGCAGCCCCCGACTAGCGGGAGGGATCTACGAGCAGTACTTC
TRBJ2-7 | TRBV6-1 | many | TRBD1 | CASSSRQGAEQYF | TGTGCCAGCAGTTCGAGACAGGGAGCCGAGCAGTACTTC
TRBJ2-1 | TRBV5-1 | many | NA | CASSLARLWDLSREQFF | TGCGCCAGCAGCTTGGCCCGGTTATGGGACCTATCGCGTGAGCAGTTCTTC
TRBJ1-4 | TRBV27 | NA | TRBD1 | CASSFSPGGQGFGWEVLDNEKLFF | TGTGCCAGCAGTTTCTCTCCTGGGGGACAGGGTTTTGGGTGGGAGGTTCTTGATAATGAAAAACTGTTTTTT
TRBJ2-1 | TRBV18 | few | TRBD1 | CASSPRSRGNEQFF | TGTGCCAGCTCACCGAGGTCCAGGGGGAATGAGCAGTTCTTC
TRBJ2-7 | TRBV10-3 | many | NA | CAISDVQEQYF | TGTGCCATCAGTGACGTTCAAGAGCAGTACTTC
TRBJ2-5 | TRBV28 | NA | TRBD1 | CASSPSPGQAGGETQYF | TGTGCCAGCAGTCCCTCCCCGGGACAGGCCGGAGGAGAGACCCAGTACTTC
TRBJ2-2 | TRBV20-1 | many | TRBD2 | CSASPTSVWTGELFF | TGCAGTGCTAGTCCGACTAGCGTATGGACCGGGGAGCTGTTTTTT
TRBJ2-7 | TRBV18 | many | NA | CASSNGPETYEQYF | TGTGCCAGCTCAAACGGGCCGGAGACCTACGAGCAGTACTTC
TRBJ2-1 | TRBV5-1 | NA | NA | CASTPSPSWGNEQFF | TGTGCCAGCACCCCCAGTCCGAGTTGGGGCAATGAGCAGTTCTTC
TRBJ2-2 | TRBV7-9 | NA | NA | CASSQYSDTGELFF | TGTGCCAGCAGCCAGTACAGCGACACCGGGGAGCTGTTTTTT
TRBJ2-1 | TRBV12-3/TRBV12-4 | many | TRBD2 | CASSVAGGPIDEQFF | TGTGCCAGCAGTGTAGCGGGAGGGCCTATTGATGAGCAGTTCTTC
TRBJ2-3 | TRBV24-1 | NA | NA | CATSQVVSSTDTQYF | TGTGCCACCTCTCAGGTCGTTTCTAGCACAGATACGCAGTATTTT
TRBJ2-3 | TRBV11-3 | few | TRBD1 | CASSSSRDREGTDTQYF | TGTGCCAGCAGCTCCTCCCGGGACAGGGAAGGCACAGATACGCAGTATTTT
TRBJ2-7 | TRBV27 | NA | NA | CATPGVRAPLYEQYF | TGTGCCACGCCCGGTGTGAGGGCCCCCCTCTACGAGCAGTACTTC
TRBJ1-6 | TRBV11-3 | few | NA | CATSPGGINSPLHF | TGTGCCACCTCGCCGGGCGGAATAAATTCACCCCTCCACTTT
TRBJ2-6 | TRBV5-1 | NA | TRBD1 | CASSFTRQGTVGGANVLTF | TGCGCCAGCAGCTTCACCCGACAGGGGACTGTGGGGGGGGCCAACGTCCTGACTTTC
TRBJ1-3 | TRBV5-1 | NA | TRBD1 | CASSPGTGRGNTIYF | TGCGCCAGCAGCCCCGGGACAGGGCGAGGAAACACCATATATTTT
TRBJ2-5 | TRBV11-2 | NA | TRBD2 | CASRSGRGETQYF | TGTGCCAGCAGATCCGGGCGGGGGGAGACCCAGTACTTC
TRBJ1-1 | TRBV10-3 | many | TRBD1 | CAISHPGQGNTEAFF | TGTGCCATCAGTCATCCGGGACAGGGGAACACTGAAGCTTTCTTT
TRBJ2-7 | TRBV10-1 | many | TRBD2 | CASSASGTSVYEQYF | TGCGCCAGCAGTGCCTCCGGGACTAGCGTATACGAGCAGTACTTC
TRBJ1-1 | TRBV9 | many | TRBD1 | CASSVGDRATEAFF | TGTGCCAGCAGCGTTGGGGACAGGGCTACTGAAGCTTTCTTT